The 7 T cell receptor beta chains below all came from one sample that was sequenced in a study of Graves' ophthalmopathy and Graves' hyperthyroidism. The authors amplified TCR beta CDR3 regions, and they did so from RNA transcripts for repertoire sequencing. The library came from an HTBI-primed first-round RT-PCR and a second-round multiplex PCR. TCRdb independently ran MiXCR on the multiplex PCR reads; one entry per CDR3 protein. In the table there are 560,000 or so distinct CDR3 sequences, less than 40% of which are singletons. Sequencing input: peripheral blood or thyroid tissue (not recorded which). All receptors derive from an adult man with Graves' hyperthyroidism.

This clonotype was recorded at least ten times. This chain links TRBV11-2 with TRBJ1-1, with D maybe TRBD1 (6 bases). The CDR3 covers 17 residues. Germline V lookup: CDR1 SGHAT, CDR2 FQNNGV. V lost 5 bases to trimming and J lost 0 bases, with 19 bases between them. The CDR3 protein is CASSHISGHPMNTEAFF. As DNA, the CDR3 is TGTGCCAGCAGCCATATATCGGGACACCCCATGAACACTGAAGCTTTCTTT.

This clonotype was seen only once. The germline gene is not matched at one end of the junction; a read error may be the cause. The chain uses TRBV10-3 and TRBJ1-2; D is perhaps TRBD1 (6 bases). CDR3 length equals 17 residues. CDR1 and CDR2 (germline): ENHRY, SYGVKD. The CDR3 loop reads CASSLRGPQGRVYGYTF. The CDR3 nucleotides are TGTGCCAGCAGTTTGAGGGGCCCACAGGGTCGGGTCTATGGCTACACCTTC.

This clonotype was seen many times. This chain connects TRBV29-1 to TRBJ1-4; D is ambiguous. Germline lookup yields CDR1 SQVTM and CDR2 ANQGSEA. Trimming took 5 bases from V and 1 from J, leaving 11 bases between them. The CDR3 contains 14 residues. The CDR3 DNA reads TGCAGCGTTTTCCACTATGGAACTAATGAAAAACTGTTTTTT. The encoded protein is CSVFHYGTNEKLFF. Based on the CDR3 plus reference TRBV29-1 and TRBJ1-4, the full variable domain is SAVISQKPSRDICQRGTSLTIQCQVDSQVTMMFWYRQQPGQSLTLIATANQGSEATYESGFVIDKFPISRPNLTFSTLTVSNMSPEDSSIYLCSVFHYGTNEKLFFGSGTQLSVL.

The chain joins TRBV7-9 to TRBJ1-1, with 10 bases matching TRBD1. Germline V gene sequence: CDR1 SEHNR, CDR2 FQNEAQ (reference sequence). V was pared by 3 bases and J by 3 bases, with 7 bases of the junction left unmatched. This CDR3 region has 16 residues. As DNA, the CDR3 is TGTGCCAGCAGCTTCCGGGACAGGGGAGGTGACACTGAAGCTTTCTTT. This codes for CASSFRDRGGDTEAFF.

The rearrangement uses TRBV9 and TRBJ2-2; D is possibly TRBD1 (6 bases). The CDR3 is made up of 15 amino acids. Germline V lookup: CDR1 SGDLS, CDR2 YYNGEE. Deletions cut 4 bases from V and 0 bases from J, with 10 bases between. For the CDR3, the DNA is TGTGCCAGCAGCATGTGGACAGCGAACACCGGGGAGCTGTTTTTT. Its protein product is CASSMWTANTGELFF.

This clonotype was counted a few times. The genes are TRBV7-2 and TRBJ2-5; 7 nucleotides line up with TRBD2. V lost 5 bases and J lost 2; bases outside the gene matches: 8. From germline, CDR1 is SGHTA and CDR2 FQGNSA. The CDR3 extends over 15 amino acids. The CDR3 coding sequence is TGTGCCAGCAGCGCCGAGGGAGGGGCACAAGAGACCCAGTACTTC. Translating gives CASSAEGGAQETQYF.

V gene TRBV7-8 combines with J gene TRBJ2-7, with D hard to call. Germline CDR1 SGHVS, CDR2 FQNEAQ. The CDR3 is made up of 14 amino acids. With 8 bases removed from V and 6 bases from J, the gap between germline ends came to 20 bases. In DNA, the CDR3 is TGTGCCAGCTCACCGACCCGCCTCCCCCTCGAGCAGTACTTC. Protein product: CASSPTRLPLEQYF. Drawing the rest from reference TRBV7-8 and TRBJ2-7, the complete variable domain is GAGVSQSPRYKVAKRGQDVALRCDPISGHVSLFWYQQALGQGPEFLTYFQNEAQLDKSGLPSDRFFAERPEGSVSTLKIQRTQQEDSAVYLCASSPTRLPLEQYFGPGTRLTVT.